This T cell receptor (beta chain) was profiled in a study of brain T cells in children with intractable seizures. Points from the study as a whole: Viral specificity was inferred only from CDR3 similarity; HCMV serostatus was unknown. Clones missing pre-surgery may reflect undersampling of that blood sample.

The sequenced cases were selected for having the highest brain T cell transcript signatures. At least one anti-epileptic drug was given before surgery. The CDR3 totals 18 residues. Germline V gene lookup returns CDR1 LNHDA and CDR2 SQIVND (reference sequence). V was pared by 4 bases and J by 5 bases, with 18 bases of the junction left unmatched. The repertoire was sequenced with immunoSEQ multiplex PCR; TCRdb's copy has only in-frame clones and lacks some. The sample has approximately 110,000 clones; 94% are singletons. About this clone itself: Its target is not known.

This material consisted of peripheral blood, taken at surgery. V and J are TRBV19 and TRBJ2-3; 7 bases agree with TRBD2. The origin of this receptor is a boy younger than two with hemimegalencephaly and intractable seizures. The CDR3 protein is CASSKASGLGPFRDTQYF. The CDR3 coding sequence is TGTGCCAGTAGTAAGGCTAGCGGCTTAGGGCCCTTTAGAGATACGCAGTATTTT. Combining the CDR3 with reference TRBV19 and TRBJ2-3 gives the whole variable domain DGGITQSPKYLFRKEGQNVTLSCEQNLNHDAMYWYRQDPGQGLRLIYYSQIVNDFQKGDIAEGYSVSREKKESFPLTVTSAQKNPTAFYLCASSKASGLGPFRDTQYFGPGTRLTVL.